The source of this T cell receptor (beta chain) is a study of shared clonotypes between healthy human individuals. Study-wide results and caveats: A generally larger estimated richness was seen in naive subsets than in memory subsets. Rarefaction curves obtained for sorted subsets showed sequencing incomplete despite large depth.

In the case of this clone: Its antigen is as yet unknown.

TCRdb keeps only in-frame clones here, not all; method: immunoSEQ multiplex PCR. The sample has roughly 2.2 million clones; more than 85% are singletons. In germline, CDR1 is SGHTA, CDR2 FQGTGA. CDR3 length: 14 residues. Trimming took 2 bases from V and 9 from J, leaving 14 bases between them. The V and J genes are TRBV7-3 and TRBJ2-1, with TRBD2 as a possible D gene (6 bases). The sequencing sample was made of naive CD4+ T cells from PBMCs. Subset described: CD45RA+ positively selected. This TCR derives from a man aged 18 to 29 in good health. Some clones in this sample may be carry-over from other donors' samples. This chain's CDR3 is CASSLSPGVSEQFF. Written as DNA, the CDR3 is TGTGCCAGCAGCTTATCTCCGGGAGTAAGTGAGCAGTTCTTC. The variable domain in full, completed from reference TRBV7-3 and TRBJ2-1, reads GAGVSQTPSNKVTEKGKYVELRCDPISGHTALYWYRQSLGQGPEFLIYFQGTGAADDSGLPNDRFFAVRPEGSVSTLKIQRTERGDSAVYLCASSLSPGVSEQFFGPGTRLTVL.